This T cell receptor (beta chain) comes out of a study of identifying expanded T cells in peripheral blood. Clones were sequenced by immunoSEQ multiplex PCR, and TCRdb holds only the in-frame ones, with some missing. The sample shows approximately 90,000 clones, around 87% of them seen only once. The germline V gene has CDR1 LNHNV and CDR2 YYDKDF (reference sequence). This CDR3 contains 13 residues. Deletions cut 8 bases from V and 6 bases from J, with 17 bases between. The chain employs TRBV15 and TRBJ2-7; TRBD1 is a possible D gene (5 bases). The sequenced sample was blood. This clonotype originated in a person aged 18 to 70 in good health. CDR3 nucleotides: TGTGCCACCTCCAGGACACTTCAGAGCGAGCAGTACTTC. Translating gives CATSRTLQSEQYF.